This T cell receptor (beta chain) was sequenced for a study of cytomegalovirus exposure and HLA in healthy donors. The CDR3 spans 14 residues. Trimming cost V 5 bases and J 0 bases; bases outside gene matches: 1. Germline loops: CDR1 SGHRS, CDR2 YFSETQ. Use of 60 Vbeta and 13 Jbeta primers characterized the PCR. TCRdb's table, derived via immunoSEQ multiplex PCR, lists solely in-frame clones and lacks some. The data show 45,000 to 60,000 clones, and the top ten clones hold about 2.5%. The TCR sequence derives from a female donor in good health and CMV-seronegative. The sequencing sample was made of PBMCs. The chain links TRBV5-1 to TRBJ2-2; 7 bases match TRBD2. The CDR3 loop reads CASRSGTNTGELFF. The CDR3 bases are TGCGCCAGCAGAAGCGGGACGAACACCGGGGAGCTGTTTTTT.